This T cell receptor (beta chain) was identified in a study of T cells in Graves' hyperthyroidism and ophthalmopathy. This clonotype was counted a few times. Its target is not known. From RNA transcripts, TCR beta CDR3 regions were amplified. An initial round of RT-PCR targeting the TCR CDR3 relied on the HTBI primer set. TCRdb recomputed calls from the multiplex PCR reads with MiXCR, one row per CDR3 protein. The sample records about 400,000 distinct CDR3 sequences, about 14% being singletons. Germline V gene lookup returns CDR1 GTSNPN and CDR2 SVGIG (reference sequence). Trimming removed 0 bases from V and 4 bases from J, with 13 bases in between. CDR3 length equals 14 residues. Findings and limits, study-wide: A model built on 13 V-J features separated ophthalmopathy from stable hyperthyroidism.

Duration under 3 months, a NOSPECS grade of at least 4, and a Clinical Activity Score of at least 3 characterized the ophthalmopathy patients. Lactation, pregnancy, other autoimmune disease or uncontrolled infection led to exclusion of patients. The sample was blood. This chain joins TRBV30 and TRBJ2-7; possible D gene TRBD2, 6 bases. This receptor was taken from a man aged 45-60 years with Graves' ophthalmopathy. The CDR3 sequence: CAWSVVAGQYEQYF. The CDR3 nucleotides are TGTGCCTGGAGTGTAGTTGCGGGGCAATACGAGCAGTACTTC. Using reference TRBV30 and TRBJ2-7 for the parts outside the CDR3, the full variable domain is SQTIHQWPATLVQPVGSPLSLECTVEGTSNPNLYWYRQAAGRGLQLLFYSVGIGQISSEVPQNLSASRPQDRQFILSSKKLLLSDSGFYLCAWSVVAGQYEQYFGPGTRLTVT.